Below are 18 T cell receptor beta chains sequenced from a single sample in a study of technical replicates of blood from a handful of donors. The repertoire was sequenced with immunoSEQ multiplex PCR; TCRdb's copy has only in-frame clones and lacks some. The sample has some 87,000 clones; 93% are singletons. Material: T cells isolated from PBMCs. The receptors here all came from a human donor in good health.

The genes are TRBV9 and TRBJ2-1, with D possibly being TRBD2 (6 bases). The CDR3 extends over 18 amino acids. Germline CDR1 is SGDLS and CDR2 is YYNGEE. V was cut by 2 bases and J by 0 bases, with 18 bases left in between. CDR3 coding DNA: TGTGCCAGCAGCGTGGGGGGAGTGGGGGGAAGCTCCTACAATGAGCAGTTCTTC. It codes for CASSVGGVGGSSYNEQFF.

This clone was picked up one time. The genes are TRBV6-1 and TRBJ2-2; D is possibly TRBD1 (6 bases). V was pared by 0 bases and J by 6 bases, with 17 bases between. Per germline, CDR1 MNHNS and CDR2 SASEGT. The CDR3 length is 17 residues. The CDR3 DNA is TGTGCCAGCAGTGAAGCCTCAGGGGTGCGACAGCCCGGGGAGCTGTTTTTT. It encodes CASSEASGVRQPGELFF.

The chain recombines TRBV30 with TRBJ2-3, with D possibly being TRBD2 (6 bases). V lost 4 bases, J lost 1 base, and 6 bases lay in between. The CDR3 has 12 amino acids. Germline lookup yields CDR1 GTSNPN and CDR2 SVGIG (reference sequence). CDR3 DNA: TGTGCCTGGACTAGCGGCACAGATACGCAGTATTTT. Encoded protein: CAWTSGTDTQYF.

The chain combines TRBV6-5 with TRBJ2-7; perhaps TRBD1 as D (6 bases). The CDR3 contains 13 residues. The germline V gene encodes CDR1 MNHEY and CDR2 SVGAGI. Trimming removed 5 bases at V and 0 bases at J, with 8 bases between. The DNA of the CDR3 is TGTGCCAGCAGTCGGGACACCTCCTACGAGCAGTACTTC. It encodes CASSRDTSYEQYF.

The chain is built from TRBV10-2 and TRBJ2-2; perhaps TRBD1 as D (6 bases). Germline assignment: CDR1 WSHSY and CDR2 SAAADI. The V end was cut by 8 bases, the J end by 7 bases, with 14 bases between. The length of the CDR3 is 13 residues. This CDR3 reads CASRTGSGGELFF. CDR3 DNA sequence: TGCGCCAGCCGAACAGGGTCTGGCGGGGAGCTGTTTTTT.

V is TRBV7-6 and J is TRBJ2-5; 12 nucleotides align to TRBD2. Germline V lookup: CDR1 SGHVS, CDR2 FNYEAQ. CDR3 length: 16 amino acids. V was clipped by 3 bases and J by 4 bases; unmatched bases: 6. As DNA, the CDR3 is TGTGCCAGCAGCTTCTCTATACTAGCGGGAGGAGAGACCCAGTACTTC. The encoded protein is CASSFSILAGGETQYF.

This clone showed up just once. The chain recombines TRBV25-1 with TRBJ2-1; weak D call: TRBD1 (6 bases). Trimming shortened V by 5 bases and J by 10 bases, and 9 bases separated the two germline ends. The CDR3 spans 11 residues. CDR1 and CDR2 (germline): MGHDK, SYGVNS. As DNA, the CDR3 is TGTGCCAGCAGTCAGGGGATCGAGCAGTTCTTC. Encoded protein: CASSQGIEQFF.

The chain has TRBV7-9 and TRBJ1-1; D uncertain. Germline values: CDR1 SEHNR, CDR2 FQNEAQ (reference sequence). V was trimmed by 1 base and J by 8 bases, leaving 17 bases between them. The CDR3 runs 15 residues. For the CDR3, the DNA is TGTGCCAGCAGCTTAGTAGAATCCGGGAGGATAGAAGCTTTCTTT. This gives the protein CASSLVESGRIEAFF.

This sequence joins TRBV6-5 and TRBJ2-5; D might be TRBD2 (6 bases). The CDR3 consists of 13 residues. Trimming left V 7 bases short and J 5 bases short, with 14 bases between. Germline CDR1 is MNHEY and CDR2 is SVGAGI. CDR3 region: CASTGGTWETQYF. The CDR3, as DNA: TGTGCCAGCACCGGAGGGACCTGGGAGACCCAGTACTTC.

The chain uses TRBV7-9 and TRBJ2-7; 8 bases fit TRBD1. Germline CDR1 is SEHNR and CDR2 is FQNEAQ (reference sequence). The CDR3 is made up of 15 amino acids. The V and J ends lost 4 bases and 2 bases, in that order; junction bases with no gene match: 7. CDR3 DNA: TGTGCCAGCAGCTCGCCACAGGGGGTCGCCTACGAGCAGTACTTC. Encoded protein: CASSSPQGVAYEQYF.

The count of this clone is one. This chain joins TRBV28 and TRBJ2-1, with 9 bases fitting TRBD2. J gave up 4 bases and V 10 bases, and 8 bases lay outside the gene matches. CDR3 length: 14 amino acids. Germline-derived CDR1 and CDR2 are MDHEN and SYDVKM. CDR3 sequence (DNA): TGTGCCACCCGGACTAGCGCGTTTTACAATGAGCAGTTCTTC. Translation gives CATRTSAFYNEQFF.

J is TRBJ2-7 and V is TRBV5-6; the match to TRBD2 covers 7 bases. Germline V lookup: CDR1 SGHDT, CDR2 YYEEEE. J lost 5 bases, V lost 1 base, and 6 bases had no gene match. The CDR3 is 14 residues long. CDR3 DNA sequence: TGTGCCAGCAGCTTGTGGGCGGGAGCCCACGAGCAGTACTTC. Translating gives CASSLWAGAHEQYF.

The V and J genes are TRBV7-9 and TRBJ1-1; 7 bases align to TRBD1. CDR1 and CDR2 (germline): SEHNR, FQNEAQ (reference sequence). V lost 11 bases and J lost 4; bases outside the gene matches: 10. The CDR3 loop spans 13 amino acids. The CDR3 DNA reads TGTGCCTCAAGGACAGGAATATCCACTGAAGCTTTCTTT. The encoded protein is CASRTGISTEAFF.

This rearrangement joins TRBV6-1 to TRBJ1-2; D unclear. Germline values: CDR1 MNHNS, CDR2 SASEGT. The CDR3 is 14 amino acids. V was pared by 5 bases and J by 4 bases, with 14 bases between. For the CDR3, the DNA is TGTGCCAGCAGTCTGAGTGCCCTTGGCTATGGCTACACCTTC. It is translated as CASSLSALGYGYTF.

The chain joins TRBV11-3 to TRBJ1-5; 10 nucleotides align to TRBD1. Germline trimming cut 3 bases from V and 4 bases from J; bases unmatched to any gene: 12. CDR1 and CDR2 (germline): SGHNT, YENEEA. The CDR3 totals 18 residues. The CDR3 nucleotides read TGTGCCAGCAGCTTCGGGACAGGGGTGGCAAAACTGAATCAGCCCCAGCATTTT. It is translated as CASSFGTGVAKLNQPQHF.

The chain couples TRBV10-3 to TRBJ2-1; 10 bases agree with TRBD2. With V trimmed by 10 bases and J by 4 bases, 7 bases remained unmatched. Per germline, CDR1 ENHRY and CDR2 SYGVKD. The CDR3 has 14 amino acids. CDR3 DNA: TGTGCCACCGGGCTAGCGGGGGAATACAATGAGCAGTTCTTC. It codes for CATGLAGEYNEQFF.

The chain is built from TRBV19 and TRBJ2-2; D unclear. Germline V CDR1 and CDR2: LNHDA, SQIVND (reference sequence). The CDR3 has 13 amino acids. Between the trimmed V and J ends, which lost 6 bases and 4 bases, there was a span of 9 bases. The CDR3 protein is CASRLSGTGELFF. Here the CDR3 DNA reads TGTGCCAGTAGGCTGTCGGGCACCGGGGAGCTGTTTTTT.

The chain links TRBV4-1 to TRBJ2-1; weak D call: TRBD2 (6 bases). Trimming cost V 3 bases and J 7 bases, with 19 bases left between them. This CDR3 contains 16 residues. Germline loops: CDR1 MGHRA, CDR2 YSYEKL. The CDR3 region has the DNA TGCGCCAGCAGCCACGGGTCGTTGCGGGAATGGAATGAGCAGTTCTTC. Residues: CASSHGSLREWNEQFF.